This T cell receptor (beta chain) is drawn from a study of control samples from healthy donors and cancer patients. Data came from immunoSEQ multiplex PCR; TCRdb stores just in-frame clones and leaves some out. The repertoire has 130,000 or so clones, roughly nine tenths of them found once; the top ten carry 5.5% to 7.5%. Germline lookup yields CDR1 LNHDA and CDR2 SQIVND (reference sequence). Trimming cost V 7 bases and J 5 bases, with 9 bases left between them. The CDR3 length is 12 residues. The chain carries TRBV19 and TRBJ2-1; a weak D match, TRBD1 (6 bases). The receptor comes from a man younger than 30 in good health. Sample: blood. This chain's CDR3 is CASKQGNNEQFF. The CDR3 DNA sequence: TGTGCCAGTAAGCAGGGGAACAATGAGCAGTTCTTC.